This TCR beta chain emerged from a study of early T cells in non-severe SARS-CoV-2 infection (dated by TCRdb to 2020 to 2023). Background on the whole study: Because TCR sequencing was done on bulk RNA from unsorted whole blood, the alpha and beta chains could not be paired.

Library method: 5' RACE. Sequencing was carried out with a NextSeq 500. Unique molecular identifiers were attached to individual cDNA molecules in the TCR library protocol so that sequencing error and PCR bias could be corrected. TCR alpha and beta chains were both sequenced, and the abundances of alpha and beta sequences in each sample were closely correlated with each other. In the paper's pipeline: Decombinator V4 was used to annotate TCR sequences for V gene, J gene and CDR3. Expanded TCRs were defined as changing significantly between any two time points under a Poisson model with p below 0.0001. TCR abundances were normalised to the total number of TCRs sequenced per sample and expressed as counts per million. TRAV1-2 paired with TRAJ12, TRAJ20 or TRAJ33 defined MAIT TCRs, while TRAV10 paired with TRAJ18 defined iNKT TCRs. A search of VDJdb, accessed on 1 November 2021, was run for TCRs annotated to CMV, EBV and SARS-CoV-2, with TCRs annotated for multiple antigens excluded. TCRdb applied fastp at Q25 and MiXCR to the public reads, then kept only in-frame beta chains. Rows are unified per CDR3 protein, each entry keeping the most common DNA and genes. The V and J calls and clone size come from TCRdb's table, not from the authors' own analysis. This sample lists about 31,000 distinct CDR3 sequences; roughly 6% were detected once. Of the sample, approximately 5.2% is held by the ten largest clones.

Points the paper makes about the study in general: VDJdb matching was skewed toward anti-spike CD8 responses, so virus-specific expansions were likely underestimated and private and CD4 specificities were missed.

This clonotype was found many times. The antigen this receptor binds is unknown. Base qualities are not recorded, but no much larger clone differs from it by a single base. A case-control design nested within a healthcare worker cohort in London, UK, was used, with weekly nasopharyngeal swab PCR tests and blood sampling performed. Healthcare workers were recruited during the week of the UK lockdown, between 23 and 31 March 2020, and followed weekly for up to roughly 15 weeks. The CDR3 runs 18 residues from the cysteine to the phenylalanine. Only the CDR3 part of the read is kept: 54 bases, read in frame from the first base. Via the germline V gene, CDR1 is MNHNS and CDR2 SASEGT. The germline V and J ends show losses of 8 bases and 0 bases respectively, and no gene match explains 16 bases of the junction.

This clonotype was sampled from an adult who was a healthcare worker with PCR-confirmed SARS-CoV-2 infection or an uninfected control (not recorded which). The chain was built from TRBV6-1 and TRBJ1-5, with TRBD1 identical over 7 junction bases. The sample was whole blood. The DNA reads TGTGCCAGCGGACGGGCCGCGACAGGGAGTTATAGCAATCAGCCCCAGCATTTT. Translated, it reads CASGRAATGSYSNQPQHF.